This section outlines one T cell receptor beta chain sequence together with its context. This clonotype was seen ten or more times. What this receptor recognizes is not known. There are no base qualities to consult, and no much larger clone falls within one base. Library preparation employed 5' RACE. Sequencing was performed on an Illumina HiSeq 2500. A second about 7 to 12 cycle PCR used a sample-barcoded 5' primer and a J-beta primer mix. A template-switch 5' adaptor carrying 12 random nucleotides introduced a unique molecular identifier onto each TCR beta cDNA molecule. Each sample yielded at least 2.5 million CDR3-containing paired-end reads. The Mint cDNA synthesis kit, primed by a TRBC-specific oligonucleotide, was used to synthesize first-strand cDNA from all RNA. Following uracil-DNA glycosylase treatment, all cDNA underwent a first 18-cycle PCR with the universal primers M1SS and BC2_uni_R. The source study handled its data this way. Normalization of each sample was performed by random selection of 1 million high-quality reads, each carrying a distinct molecular identifier. Reads with shared molecular identifiers were discarded instead of being binned into consensus sequences. MiTCR, set to a Q25 quality threshold and the strictest error-elimination algorithm, was used for CDR3 identification, clonotype clustering and error correction. Lower-bound total TCR beta diversity was estimated with a nonparametric unseen species model using Euler transformation. TCRdb reworked the public reads: Q25 trimming with fastp, MiXCR clone assembly, productive beta chains retained. One record per CDR3 amino acid sequence lists the most common genes and DNA. The V and J calls were determined by TCRdb, not by the authors. This sample comprises approximately 700,000 distinct CDR3 sequences, approximately 31% of them detected only once. Of the sample, just over 15% falls within the top ten clones.

Donors were approximately 42 systemically healthy Caucasian individuals from Russia aged roughly 6 to 90 years. Each donor gave approximately 9.3 milliliters of peripheral blood, collected into EDTA-treated Vacutainer tubes. Ficoll-Paque density-gradient centrifugation was used to isolate PBMCs, with at least 6.5 million per sample. Trizol reagent was used to extract total RNA from PBMCs, with at least 6 micrograms per sample. The percentages of naive CD45RAhigh/CD27high T cells were determined by flow cytometry on a PBMC aliquot from every donor. The germline V gene (reference sequence) sets CDR1 to DFQATT and CDR2 to SNEGSKA. Between the V and J ends, shortened by 5 bases and 6 bases respectively, the junction contains 15 bases. The CDR3 has 13 amino acids, counting the end cysteine and phenylalanine. Only the CDR3 DNA stays, 39 bases, in frame from base 1. The data originate from a study of blood T cells in healthy people across ages (dated by TCRdb to 2015 to 2017). Turning to the overall study: In model experiments, template switching captured about one uniquely barcoded TCR beta cDNA molecule for every two T cells. The study analyzed two additional independent replicas of 1 million unique cDNA reads from the same blood draw for two donors, one aged 18 to 29 and one aged 80 or older. To avoid experimental bias, donors of different ages were distributed randomly across sequencing lanes. Donors were grouped into four age groups: young (average about 15 years), middle-aged (over 35), aged (around 62) and long-lived (just over 80). Age-related changes in TCR beta repertoire diversity were measured in the study by deep sequencing normalized with unique cDNA molecular identifiers. The study at large found these results: Compared with the aged group, the long-lived group had more naive CD4+ T cells, fewer expanded clones and increased TCR diversity, suggesting age selection. A strong correlation was found between observed TCR beta diversity and the percentage of naive T cells measured by flow cytometry. Estimates of total diversity based on one million sequenced T cells were considered lower bounds and underestimates. Because donor CMV infection status was unknown, age-related changes in expanded clonotypes were potentially confounded. As age increased, observed TCR beta diversity per million T cells dropped in a roughly linear way, and a significant reduction was already evident by age about 36. Since profiling was done on bulk unsorted PBMCs, naive and antigen-experienced compartments could not be conclusively compared.

This clonotype was sampled from a woman aged 80 or older in good health. Donor details come from another sample of the same person, matched by shared clones. The sequence joins TRBV20-1 to TRBJ2-3, with the D gene too uncertain to name. Sequencing was performed on blood. The CDR3 amino acid sequence is: CSAPLLLQDTQYF. The sequence in DNA is TGCAGTGCTCCTCTCCTATTACAGGATACGCAGTATTTT.